The 29 T cell receptor beta chains below were found in one sample sequenced in a study of T cell responses to AZD1222 COVID-19 vaccine. Clones were read by immunoSEQ multiplex PCR, and TCRdb kept only the in-frame ones, dropping some. The data contain some 160,000 clones, roughly 92% of them seen just once; the ten biggest clones take up over 1.5%. The sequencing used peripheral blood, collected on day 0 of AZD1222 vaccination. Every receptor here comes from an adult in good health.

The chain recombines TRBV27 with TRBJ2-1; a possible D gene is TRBD1 (5 bases). Trimming removed 0 bases at V and 0 bases at J, with 9 bases between. This CDR3 spans 16 amino acids. Looked up from germline, CDR1 is MNHEY and CDR2 is SMNVEV (reference sequence). CDR3 loop: CASSLSDRPSYNEQFF. Written as DNA, the CDR3 is TGTGCCAGCAGTTTATCAGACAGACCCTCCTACAATGAGCAGTTCTTC.

The chain has TRBV5-1 and TRBJ2-7, with D possibly being TRBD2 (5 bases). CDR3 size: 14 residues. V was cut by 5 bases and J by 5 bases, with 17 bases left in between. Germline V gene sequence: CDR1 SGHRS, CDR2 YFSETQ. CDR3 amino acids: CASRGYGEGDEQYF. The DNA for the CDR3 is TGCGCCAGCAGGGGGTATGGAGAGGGCGACGAGCAGTACTTC.

CDR3 loop: CASSRDRQETQYF. The CDR3 nucleotides are TGCGCCAGCAGCCGGGACAGACAAGAGACCCAGTACTTC. The chain couples TRBV5-1 to TRBJ2-5; TRBD1 aligns across 7 bases. The CDR3 loop spans 13 amino acids. After removal of 4 bases from V and 2 bases from J, the junction contained 2 bases not matched to a gene. The germline V gene encodes CDR1 SGHRS and CDR2 YFSETQ. Based on the CDR3 plus reference TRBV5-1 and TRBJ2-5, the full variable domain is KAGVTQTPRYLIKTRGQQVTLSCSPISGHRSVSWYQQTPGQGLQFLFEYFSETQRNKGNFPGRFSGRQFSNSRSEMNVSTLELGDSALYLCASSRDRQETQYFGPGTRLLVL.

The chain joins TRBV19 to TRBJ1-5; possible D gene TRBD1, 5 bases. Germline CDR1 reads LNHDA; CDR2 reads SQIVND (reference sequence). This CDR3 spans 15 amino acids. V was shortened by 4 bases and J by 0 bases, with 10 bases between the two germline ends. CDR3 nucleotides: TGTGCCAGTAGTACTAGACAGTATAGCAATCAGCCCCAGCATTTT. It codes for CASSTRQYSNQPQHF.

V and J are TRBV28 and TRBJ1-5, with 9 bases lining up with TRBD1. This CDR3 comprises 15 residues. Germline CDR1 MDHEN, CDR2 SYDVKM. V lost 6 bases and J lost 4; bases outside the gene matches: 7. CDR3 loop: CASSPGTGTNQPQHF. The CDR3 nucleotides read TGTGCCAGCAGCCCTGGGACAGGGACAAATCAGCCCCAGCATTTT.

V usage is TRBV6-2 or TRBV6-3 and J usage is TRBJ1-5; D remains unclear. Germline CDR1 is MNHEY and CDR2 is SVGEGT. The CDR3 loop spans 14 amino acids. V lost 2 bases and J 6 bases, leaving 11 bases between the germline ends. The CDR3 bases are TGTGCCAGCAGTTACGTGGCAGTTCGTCAGCCCCAGCATTTT. It specifies CASSYVAVRQPQHF.

J is TRBJ1-5 and V is TRBV6-5; 7 bases line up with TRBD1. Trimming removed 6 bases from V and 4 bases from J; junction bases left unmatched: 3. Germline loops: CDR1 MNHEY, CDR2 SVGAGI. The CDR3 contains 13 residues. The CDR3 DNA reads TGTGCCAGCAGACAGGGGACTAATCAGCCCCAGCATTTT. It codes for CASRQGTNQPQHF.

The chain has TRBV29-1 and TRBJ2-1, with TRBD2 identical over 7 bases. The germline V gene encodes CDR1 SQVTM and CDR2 ANQGSEA. V gave up 7 bases and J gave up 9 bases; unmatched junction bases: 18. CDR3 size: 15 residues. CDR3 region: CSAPGSGMNRGEQFF. The CDR3 nucleotides are TGCAGCGCCCCCGGGAGCGGGATGAATCGCGGTGAGCAGTTCTTC.

This chain links TRBV27 with TRBJ2-4; D not certain. The CDR3 covers 9 residues. Germline V gene lookup returns CDR1 MNHEY and CDR2 SMNVEV (reference sequence). Trimming left V 5 bases short and J 15 bases short, with 8 bases between. This CDR3 reads CASSPPPYF. In DNA, the CDR3 is TGTGCCAGCAGTCCCCCCCCGTACTTC.

The gene calls are TRBV2 and TRBJ1-2; D uncertain. V was trimmed by 1 base and J by 4 bases, leaving 4 bases between them. Germline CDR1 SNHLY, CDR2 FYNNEI. The CDR3 extends over 12 amino acids. The CDR3 nucleotides are TGTGCCAGCAGTGAAGGGTTCTATGGCTACACCTTC. Translated: CASSEGFYGYTF.

The chain uses TRBV9 and TRBJ1-6; 10 bases are shared with TRBD1. In germline, CDR1 is SGDLS, CDR2 YYNGEE. The ends lost 4 bases at V and 9 bases at J; junction bases unmatched: 4. CDR3 size: 14 residues. The CDR3, as DNA: TGTGCCAGCAGCCCATGGACAGGGGGTTCACCCCTCCACTTT. Amino acids: CASSPWTGGSPLHF.

This chain connects TRBV5-1 to TRBJ1-2, with 7 positions matching TRBD1. J gave up 4 bases and V 1 base, and 7 bases lay outside the gene matches. Looked up from germline, CDR1 is SGHRS and CDR2 is YFSETQ. CDR3 length: 15 amino acids. CDR3 residues: CASSLTTGTVYGYTF. The CDR3 DNA follows: TGCGCCAGCAGCTTGACCACCGGGACAGTCTATGGCTACACCTTC.

The chain uses TRBV11-2 and TRBJ2-3; 11 nucleotides align to TRBD2. CDR1 is SGHAT and CDR2 is FQNNGV in the germline V gene. The CDR3 has 16 amino acids. J gave up 4 bases and V 3 bases, and 6 bases lay outside the gene matches. This CDR3 reads CASSFTSGGSPDTQYF. The CDR3 nucleotides are TGTGCCAGCAGCTTTACTAGCGGGGGCAGTCCAGATACGCAGTATTTT.

This clone was seen just once. The chain has TRBV18 and TRBJ2-3; 11 bases line up with TRBD1. Germline trimming cut 3 bases from V and 4 bases from J; bases unmatched to any gene: 6. The CDR3 is 16 residues long. Germline V lookup: CDR1 KGHSH, CDR2 LQKENI. CDR3 in amino acids: CASSPRDRGRADTQYF. For the CDR3, the DNA is TGTGCCAGCTCACCCCGGGACAGGGGGAGGGCAGATACGCAGTATTTT.

The chain combines TRBV19 with TRBJ2-2; D perhaps matches TRBD2 (5 bases). The CDR3 is made up of 14 amino acids. V lost 5 bases to trimming and J lost 7 bases, with 14 bases between them. Germline-derived CDR1 and CDR2 are LNHDA and SQIVND (reference sequence). DNA of the CDR3: TGTGCCAGTAGTCGGGAACGTCTAGTCGGGGAGCTGTTTTTT. It codes for CASSRERLVGELFF.

To note about this clone: The germline gene is not matched at one end of the junction; a read error may be the cause. The chain recombines TRBV6-5 with TRBJ1-2; 7 bases are a match to TRBD1. The CDR3 totals 11 residues. Germline-derived CDR1 and CDR2 are MNHEY and SVGAGI. CDR3 amino acids: CASSNGQARAF. The CDR3 DNA sequence: TGTGCCAGCAGTAACGGACAGGCTCGCGCCTTC.

CDR3 loop: CASSLTGGADTQYF. The CDR3 DNA follows: TGTGCCAGCAGCTTGACAGGGGGGGCAGATACGCAGTATTTT. The rearrangement links TRBV7-3 to TRBJ2-3; 9 bases line up with TRBD1. Looked up from germline, CDR1 is SGHTA and CDR2 is FQGTGA. There are 14 residues in the CDR3. The junction had 2 bases not matched to a gene; V was cut back by 3 bases and J by 4 bases.

This clone was recorded only once. The genes are TRBV27 and TRBJ2-7; 8 bases map to TRBD2. J lost 2 bases, V lost 0 bases, and 3 bases had no gene match. Germline V gene lookup returns CDR1 MNHEY and CDR2 SMNVEV (reference sequence). The CDR3 extends over 15 amino acids. The CDR3 nucleotides read TGTGCCAGCAGTTTATCTAGCGGGAACGCCTACGAGCAGTACTTC. Amino acids: CASSLSSGNAYEQYF.

The chain links TRBV29-1 to TRBJ2-1; 13 bases fit TRBD2. Germline CDR1 and CDR2: SQVTM and ANQGSEA. V lost 2 bases, J lost 15 bases, and 4 bases stayed unmatched. This CDR3 comprises 12 residues. CDR3 coding DNA: TGCAGCGTTGAAACTAGCGGGAGGGATCGGTTCTTC. Amino acids: CSVETSGRDRFF.

The chain uses TRBV5-1 and TRBJ2-2; the D gene is possibly TRBD2 (5 bases). Trimming stripped 1 base from V and 6 bases from J, with 16 bases between. The CDR3 spans 16 residues. Germline loops: CDR1 SGHRS, CDR2 YFSETQ. CDR3: CASSLSGILDPGELFF. The CDR3 nucleotides read TGCGCCAGCAGCTTGTCGGGAATCCTAGACCCCGGGGAGCTGTTTTTT.

CDR3 loop: CSVEDRRGPSGEQYF. In DNA, the CDR3 is TGCAGCGTTGAAGACCGAAGGGGGCCCAGCGGCGAGCAGTACTTC. V gene TRBV29-1 combines with J gene TRBJ2-7; 7 bases are a match to TRBD1. The CDR3 runs to 15 residues. V shed 0 bases, J shed 6 bases, and the junction held 11 bases outside the gene matches. Germline V gives CDR1 SQVTM, CDR2 ANQGSEA.

The chain joins TRBV18 to TRBJ1-2, with D perhaps matching TRBD1 (5 bases). V was clipped by 3 bases and J by 3 bases, with 5 bases between them. CDR3 size: 12 residues. The germline CDR1 and CDR2 sequences are KGHSH and LQKENI. The CDR3, as DNA: TGTGCCAGCTCACCGGGGGACTATGGCTACACCTTC. Translation: CASSPGDYGYTF.

This chain links TRBV28 with TRBJ1-1; D uncertain. The germline V and J ends were trimmed by 0 bases and 1 base, with 9 bases remaining between them. CDR1 is MDHEN and CDR2 is SYDVKM in the germline V gene. This CDR3 is 15 amino acids long. CDR3 nucleotides: TGTGCCAGCAGTTTATGGGTCCGGCGGAACACTGAAGCTTTCTTT. Amino acid sequence: CASSLWVRRNTEAFF.

The count of this clone is one. V and J are TRBV5-1 and TRBJ1-3; D call uncertain. V was pared by 2 bases and J by 3 bases, with 12 bases between. This CDR3 has 15 residues. Germline values: CDR1 SGHRS, CDR2 YFSETQ. CDR3 residues: CASSFSQSVGNTIYF. The CDR3 region has the DNA TGCGCCAGCAGCTTCTCGCAGAGCGTTGGAAACACCATATATTTT.

The chain is built from TRBV2 and TRBJ1-2; possibly TRBD1 for D (6 bases). The CDR3 is made up of 15 amino acids. Trimming stripped 3 bases from V and 7 bases from J, with 18 bases between. CDR1 is SNHLY and CDR2 is FYNNEI in the germline V gene. The CDR3 spells CASSDWGQKGFGYTF. CDR3 in DNA: TGTGCCAGCAGTGATTGGGGGCAGAAGGGTTTTGGCTACACCTTC.

The J gene is TRBJ2-3, the V gene TRBV6-5; 11 bases match TRBD2. The CDR3 is made up of 14 amino acids. CDR1 is MNHEY and CDR2 is SVGAGI in the germline V gene. V was pared by 9 bases and J by 6 bases, with 8 bases of the junction left unmatched. The CDR3 DNA is TGTGCCAGTAGATTAGCGGGAGGGCCGGATACGCAGTATTTT. This encodes CASRLAGGPDTQYF.

The rearrangement uses TRBV11-2 and TRBJ2-5; 8 nucleotides align to TRBD1. The CDR3 sequence is 15 residues long. With 1 base clipped from V and 2 bases from J, the junction kept 3 bases outside the gene matches. The germline V gene encodes CDR1 SGHAT and CDR2 FQNNGV. As DNA, the CDR3 is TGTGCCAGCAGCTTAGGGACAGGGAGGCAAGAGACCCAGTACTTC. As protein: CASSLGTGRQETQYF.

The chain joins TRBV6-6 to TRBJ2-7; TRBD1 is a possible D gene (5 bases). V was shortened by 5 bases and J by 2 bases, with 13 bases between the two germline ends. Germline assignment: CDR1 MNHNY and CDR2 SVGAGI (reference sequence). This CDR3 spans 14 amino acids. DNA for the CDR3: TGTGCCAGCAGTACAGGCTATGGGGCCTACGAGCAGTACTTC. It translates to CASSTGYGAYEQYF.

The chain links TRBV29-1 to TRBJ1-3; 7 nucleotides line up with TRBD1. Germline V CDR1 and CDR2: SQVTM, ANQGSEA. V gave up 4 bases and J gave up 0 bases; unmatched junction bases: 6. The CDR3 sequence is 15 residues long. The CDR3 loop is CSVAGQATSGNTIYF. CDR3 nucleotide sequence: TGCAGCGTTGCCGGACAGGCGACCTCTGGAAACACCATATATTTT.